Listed below are T cell receptor beta chains from one sample, sequenced in a study of graft-versus-host responses after intestinal transplantation. The data were produced by immunoSEQ multiplex PCR, yet TCRdb's version contains in-frame clones alone and is incomplete. The data contain roughly 97,000 clones, around nine tenths of them singletons. The sample consisted of PBMCs, taken about 460 days after intestinal transplant. These receptors all come from a human patient who received an intestinal transplant, so some T cells may come from the graft donor. The CDR3 runs from the conserved cysteine through the conserved F or W. The order of the fields is clone size, D gene, V gene, J gene, CDR3 protein, CDR3 DNA. The D gene is left open where the match is weak. Not every row has a clone size; where given, it reads once, few, many or a size class.

few	.	TRBV27	TRBJ2-1	CASSFSSYNEQFF	TGTGCCAGCAGTTTTAGCTCCTACAATGAGCAGTTCTTC
once	TRBD1	TRBV6-5	TRBJ1-3	CASIAGGGNTIYF	TGTGCCAGCATTGCAGGGGGTGGAAACACCATATATTTT
.	.	TRBV5-6	TRBJ2-2	CASSLGPGATGELFF	TGTGCCAGCAGCTTGGGTCCGGGGGCCACCGGGGAGCTGTTTTTT
.	.	TRBV5-1	TRBJ1-6	CASSSGPVSSYNSPLHF	TGCGCCAGCAGCTCGGGACCAGTGAGCTCCTATAATTCACCCCTCCACTTT
.	TRBD1	TRBV5-8	TRBJ1-6	CASSLGATGALHF	TGTGCCAGCAGCTTGGGGGCGACAGGGGCCCTCCACTTT
.	TRBD1	TRBV7-8	TRBJ2-3	CASSADRGITDTQYF	TGTGCCAGCAGCGCTGACAGGGGAATCACAGATACGCAGTATTTT
.	.	TRBV9	TRBJ2-2	CASSVVPSEGTGELFF	TGTGCCAGCAGCGTAGTGCCCAGCGAAGGGACCGGGGAGCTGTTTTTT
.	.	TRBV7-9	TRBJ1-2	CASSPTGTSSFHYGYTF	TGTGCCAGCAGCCCGACCGGGACATCGTCCTTCCACTATGGCTACACCTTC
few	.	TRBV5-5	TRBJ1-6	CATTDGFNSPLHF	TGTGCCACCACCGACGGATTTAATTCACCCCTCCACTTT
.	.	TRBV7-9	TRBJ1-2	CASSTTGLYGYTF	TGTGCCAGCAGCACCACCGGGCTCTATGGCTACACCTTC
.	.	TRBV10-1	TRBJ1-1	CASSAGTGGSTEAFF	TGCGCCAGCAGTGCGGGCACCGGGGGAAGCACTGAAGCTTTCTTT
.	TRBD2	TRBV11-1	TRBJ2-3	CASSPPLAGTDTQYF	TGTGCCAGCAGCCCGCCCCTAGCGGGGACAGATACGCAGTATTTT
.	.	TRBV6-7	TRBJ1-6	CASSYSAQVPSPLHF	TGTGCCAGCAGTTACTCCGCACAGGTCCCGTCACCCCTCCACTTT
.	.	TRBV27	TRBJ1-5	CASSLREGGQPQHF	TGTGCCAGCAGTTTACGCGAGGGGGGACAGCCCCAGCATTTT
.	.	TRBV13	TRBJ1-1	CASSTTRGTEAFF	TGTGCCAGCAGCACAACGCGGGGCACTGAAGCTTTCTTT
.	.	TRBV23-1	TRBJ1-2	CASSPSINYGYTF	TGCGCCAGCAGTCCCAGCATTAACTATGGCTACACCTTC
.	TRBD1	TRBV19	TRBJ2-7	CASRPRQGDEQYF	TGTGCCAGTAGACCCCGACAGGGTGACGAGCAGTACTTC
.	TRBD2	TRBV4-1	TRBJ2-3	CASSPIGLAGGADTQYF	TGCGCCAGCAGCCCCATTGGACTAGCGGGGGGGGCAGATACGCAGTATTTT
.	TRBD1	TRBV7-8	TRBJ1-2	CASSLGPGTGVYGYTF	TGTGCCAGCAGCTTAGGACCCGGGACAGGCGTATATGGCTACACCTTC
.	.	TRBV18	TRBJ2-5	CASSPGETQYF	TGTGCCAGCTCACCCGGAGAGACCCAGTACTTC
.	TRBD1	TRBV14	TRBJ1-4	CASSQVSGGNEKLFF	TGTGCCAGCAGCCAAGTGTCAGGGGGGAATGAAAAACTGTTTTTT
.	TRBD2	TRBV2	TRBJ2-3	CASSSSGGRTQYF	TGTGCCAGCAGCAGTAGCGGGGGGCGAACGCAGTATTTT
.	TRBD1	TRBV7-2	TRBJ2-7	CASSLGTGPTYEQYF	TGTGCCAGCAGCTTAGGGACAGGGCCAACCTACGAGCAGTACTTC
.	TRBD2	TRBV6-4	TRBJ2-1	CASSEIAGAGNEQFF	TGTGCCAGCAGTGAAATAGCGGGGGCGGGTAATGAGCAGTTCTTC
once	TRBD1	TRBV29-1	TRBJ2-7	CSASSGTGYEQYF	TGCAGCGCTTCCTCCGGGACAGGATACGAGCAGTACTTC
.	.	TRBV7-3	TRBJ2-3	CASSPDPVTDTQYF	TGTGCCAGCAGCCCGGACCCCGTCACAGATACGCAGTATTTT
.	.	TRBV2	TRBJ1-4	CASRGLETNEKLFF	TGTGCCAGCAGGGGGTTGGAAACTAATGAAAAACTGTTTTTT
.	.	TRBV6-1	TRBJ2-3	CASSEYQDTQYF	TGTGCCAGCAGTGAATACCAGGATACGCAGTATTTT
.	.	TRBV7-9	TRBJ2-2	CASSLDITTGELFF	TGTGCCAGCAGCTTAGACATAACCACCGGGGAGCTGTTTTTT
.	.	TRBV12-2	TRBJ2-1	CASRPRGNEQFF	TGTGCAAGTCGCCCTCGAGGGAATGAGCAGTTCTTC
.	.	TRBV5-1	TRBJ1-2	CASSLAQWRGPPRLYGYTF	TGCGCCAGCAGCTTGGCCCAGTGGAGAGGTCCGCCTCGCCTGTATGGCTACACCTTC
.	TRBD1	TRBV27	TRBJ2-5	CASSFPLSGRGETQYF	TGTGCCAGCAGTTTCCCCCTGAGTGGCAGGGGGGAGACCCAGTACTTC
.	.	TRBV21-1	TRBJ2-3	CASSSLAGDFTDTQYF	TGTGCCAGCAGCAGTTTAGCGGGGGATTTCACAGATACGCAGTATTTT
.	.	TRBV18	TRBJ2-5	CASSPRTAETQYF	TGTGCCAGCTCACCACGGACAGCAGAGACCCAGTACTTC
.	.	TRBV5-5	TRBJ2-7	CASSSQTAPEQYF	TGTGCCAGCAGCTCCCAGACAGCCCCGGAGCAGTACTTC
.	.	TRBV11-2	TRBJ1-1	CASSLVGAMNTEAFF	TGTGCCAGCAGCTTAGTGGGGGCCATGAACACTGAAGCTTTCTTT
.	.	TRBV27	TRBJ2-7	CASSPGRTAGQYF	TGTGCCAGCAGCCCGGGACGGACGGCCGGGCAGTACTTC
.	.	TRBV4-1	TRBJ1-3	CASSLTGPFSGNTIYF	TGCGCCAGCAGCCTGACAGGACCATTCTCTGGAAACACCATATATTTT
.	TRBD2	TRBV7-7	TRBJ2-2	CASSLAGPNTGELFF	TGTGCTAGCAGCTTAGCGGGTCCAAACACCGGGGAGCTGTTTTTT
.	.	TRBV6-5	TRBJ2-7	CASSYAPTYEQYF	TGTGCCAGCAGTTACGCCCCAACCTACGAGCAGTACTTC
.	TRBD2	TRBV9	TRBJ2-7	CASSHRGWEGDEQYF	TGTGCCAGCAGCCATCGGGGCTGGGAGGGCGACGAGCAGTACTTC
once	.	TRBV21-1	TRBJ2-3	CASSQRRVAGGITDTQYF	.
.	.	TRBV6-1	TRBJ1-2	CASSEQGTRGVYGYTF	TGTGCCAGCAGTGAACAGGGAACGAGGGGAGTCTATGGCTACACCTTC
.	TRBD2	TRBV20-1	TRBJ2-3	CSGGSTDTQYF	TGCTCGGGGGGGTCGACAGATACGCAGTATTTT
few	TRBD1	TRBV13	TRBJ1-6	CASSLGYRGSDSPLHF	TGTGCCAGCAGCTTAGGGTACAGGGGTAGCGATTCACCCCTCCACTTT
.	.	TRBV6-5	TRBJ1-4	CASSATGTSNEKLFF	TGTGCCAGCAGCGCGACCGGGACGTCTAATGAAAAACTGTTTTTT
.	TRBD1	TRBV7-9	TRBJ1-3	CASSYTGGGNTIYF	TGTGCCAGCAGCTATACAGGGGGTGGAAACACCATATATTTT
.	.	TRBV5-5	TRBJ2-7	CASSLAKVMVYEQYF	TGTGCCAGCAGCTTGGCCAAGGTTATGGTCTACGAGCAGTACTTC
.	TRBD2	TRBV6-5	TRBJ2-7	CASSYAGGSYEQYF	TGTGCCAGCAGTTACGCGGGGGGCTCCTACGAGCAGTACTTC
.	.	TRBV29-1	TRBJ2-7	CSVVVPNRGNYEQYF	TGCAGCGTTGTGGTGCCCAACCGGGGAAACTACGAGCAGTACTTC